This is a list of T cell receptor beta chains from one sample in a study of blood T cell repertoires in COVID-19. Using immunoSEQ multiplex PCR, the repertoire was profiled, and TCRdb retains in-frame clones only, with some absent. The repertoire holds roughly 56,000 clones, with 85% to 90% as singletons. Sequenced: peripheral blood. Every receptor here comes from a man aged 55-75 years with active COVID-19. The CDR3 runs from the conserved cysteine through the conserved F or W. Each record gives: D gene, V gene, J gene, clone size, CDR3 protein, CDR3 DNA. D genes are given only for firm matches. A clone size is listed for some rows: how often the clone was seen (once, few, many), or a class if it is expanded.

TRBD2	TRBV4-2	TRBJ2-3	NA	CASSQVGRGRAGDTQYF	TGTGCCAGCAGCCAAGTGGGGCGCGGGAGGGCGGGGGATACGCAGTATTTT
NA	TRBV24-1	TRBJ1-2	NA	CATSEGDYGYTF	TGTGCCACCAGTGAGGGAGACTATGGCTACACCTTC
NA	TRBV7-2	TRBJ2-1	NA	CASSTGTTYNEQFF	TGTGCCAGCAGCACAGGGACCACCTACAATGAGCAGTTCTTC
TRBD2	TRBV4-3	TRBJ2-1	NA	CASSQGGLAGGGEQFF	TGCGCCAGCAGCCAAGGGGGACTAGCGGGAGGAGGTGAGCAGTTCTTC
NA	TRBV5-8	TRBJ1-2	NA	CASSFLNYGYTF	TGTGCCAGCAGCTTTCTTAACTATGGCTACACCTTC
TRBD2	TRBV5-5	TRBJ2-1	once	CASSFSGLAGVNEQFF	TGTGCCAGCAGCTTCTCGGGACTAGCGGGGGTTAATGAGCAGTTCTTC
TRBD2	TRBV24-1	TRBJ2-2	NA	CATSDRASGWPYTGELFF	TGTGCCACCAGTGATAGGGCTAGCGGGTGGCCTTACACCGGGGAGCTGTTTTTT
TRBD1	TRBV28	TRBJ1-6	NA	CASKGQGISPLHF	TGTGCCAGCAAGGGACAGGGAATTTCACCCCTCCACTTT
NA	TRBV18	TRBJ1-2	NA	CASSDNREVGYTF	TGTGCCAGCTCGGACAACAGGGAAGTTGGCTACACCTTC
NA	TRBV21-1	TRBJ1-5	NA	CASSLGPNRGGNQPQHF	TGTGCCAGCAGCCTGGGCCCTAACAGGGGTGGGAATCAGCCCCAGCATTTT
TRBD1	TRBV24-1	TRBJ2-5	NA	CATARDSQETQYF	TGTGCCACCGCCCGGGACAGCCAAGAGACCCAGTACTTC
NA	TRBV5-1	TRBJ2-3	NA	CASSPPAGPLHTDTQYF	TGCGCCAGCAGCCCGCCGGCGGGGCCGCTCCACACAGATACGCAGTATTTT
TRBD1	TRBV5-1	TRBJ2-7	NA	CASSPWTGSTYEQYF	TGCGCCAGCAGCCCCTGGACAGGGAGCACCTACGAGCAGTACTTC
NA	TRBV2	TRBJ2-7	NA	CASSDSLQYF	TGTGCCAGCAGTGACAGTTTACAGTACTTC
TRBD1	TRBV5-1	TRBJ1-2	NA	CASSTTGARGYTF	TGCGCCAGCAGCACGACAGGGGCTAGGGGCTACACCTTC
NA	TRBV11-2	TRBJ2-2	NA	CASSLQGNTGELFF	TGTGCCAGCAGCTTACAGGGGAACACCGGGGAGCTGTTTTTT
NA	TRBV29-1	TRBJ2-1	NA	CSSTGSSYNEQFF	TGCAGCTCGACAGGTAGCTCCTACAATGAGCAGTTCTTC
TRBD1	TRBV18	TRBJ2-1	NA	CASSQLTGGEQFF	TGTGCCAGCTCACAATTAACAGGGGGGGAGCAGTTCTTC
TRBD2	TRBV7-2	TRBJ2-7	NA	CASSIKRGDEQYF	TGTGCCAGCAGCATAAAACGGGGGGACGAGCAGTACTTC
TRBD1	TRBV10-3	TRBJ2-7	NA	CAIRRQGATYEQYF	TGTGCCATCAGAAGACAGGGGGCGACCTACGAGCAGTACTTC
NA	TRBV19	TRBJ1-5	NA	CASQVWGPGNQPQHF	TGTGCCAGCCAAGTATGGGGCCCGGGCAATCAGCCCCAGCATTTT
NA	TRBV2	TRBJ2-1	NA	CASVRLTAYNEQFF	TGTGCCAGTGTCAGGCTTACGGCCTACAATGAGCAGTTCTTC
NA	TRBV27	TRBJ2-7	NA	CASSLGLSNEQYF	TGTGCCAGCAGTTTAGGGCTCTCGAACGAGCAGTACTTC
NA	TRBV7-9	TRBJ2-5	NA	CASSPGSGGETQYF	TGTGCCAGCAGCCCAGGGTCTGGGGGGGAGACCCAGTACTTC
TRBD1	TRBV5-6	TRBJ2-5	once	CASSQDRGRETQYF	TGTGCCAGCAGCCAGGACAGGGGGCGAGAGACCCAGTACTTC
TRBD1	TRBV18	TRBJ2-7	NA	CASSLRDSYEQYF	TGTGCCAGCTCACTTCGGGACAGCTACGAGCAGTACTTC
NA	TRBV30	TRBJ2-7	NA	CAWGIHEQYF	TGTGCCTGGGGTATCCACGAGCAGTACTTC
NA	TRBV3-1/TRBV3-2	TRBJ2-2	NA	CASSQQRDTGELFF	TGTGCCAGCAGCCAACAGAGGGACACCGGGGAGCTGTTTTTT
TRBD1	TRBV5-4	TRBJ1-3	once	CASSWDRAGNTIYF	TGTGCCAGCAGCTGGGACAGGGCTGGAAACACCATATATTTT
TRBD1	TRBV6-5	TRBJ1-1	NA	CASSKRQGDTEAFF	TGTGCCAGCAGTAAAAGACAGGGGGACACTGAAGCTTTCTTT
NA	TRBV7-9	TRBJ2-5	NA	CASSIPGAGVGETQYF	TGTGCCAGCAGCATACCAGGGGCGGGAGTCGGGGAGACCCAGTACTTC
TRBD1	TRBV6-1	TRBJ1-4	NA	CASSEALRPTGGRKLFF	TGTGCCAGCAGTGAAGCGCTCCGGCCAACAGGGGGCCGAAAACTGTTTTTT
TRBD1	TRBV11-2	TRBJ1-4	once	CASSLSPTGGSGKLFF	TGTGCCAGCAGCCTAAGCCCGACAGGGGGCAGCGGAAAACTGTTTTTT
NA	TRBV19	TRBJ1-5	NA	CASSPPGPHSNQPQHF	TGTGCCAGTAGTCCCCCAGGGCCCCATAGCAATCAGCCCCAGCATTTT
NA	TRBV21-1	TRBJ2-3	NA	CASPTGTRISQDTQYF	TGTGCCAGTCCGACCGGGACTAGAATCTCCCAAGATACGCAGTATTTT
NA	TRBV24-1	TRBJ2-5	few	CATTGQQETQYF	TGTGCCACCACAGGACAGCAAGAGACCCAGTACTTC
NA	TRBV20-1	TRBJ2-3	NA	CSASRGPSTDTQYF	TGCAGTGCTAGTCGCGGTCCTAGCACAGATACGCAGTATTTT
NA	TRBV5-1	TRBJ2-6	NA	CASSPGQPSGANVLTF	TGCGCCAGCAGCCCAGGACAGCCCTCTGGGGCCAACGTCCTGACTTTC
NA	TRBV24-1	TRBJ2-2	NA	CANRRTDNTGELFF	TGTGCCAACCGAAGGACAGACAACACCGGGGAGCTGTTTTTT
NA	TRBV6-6	TRBJ1-5	NA	CASSYPELNQPQHF	TGTGCCAGCAGTTACCCGGAGCTCAATCAGCCCCAGCATTTT
TRBD2	TRBV7-3	TRBJ2-1	once	CASSPLAGVGEQFF	TGTGCCAGCAGCCCACTAGCGGGAGTGGGTGAGCAGTTCTTC
NA	TRBV11-2	TRBJ2-3	NA	CASSLGPATTLFRADTQYF	TGTGCCAGCAGCTTAGGACCTGCGACTACCCTGTTTCGCGCAGATACGCAGTATTTT